The T cell receptor (beta chain) described here comes from a study of glioma-infiltrating T cells after dendritic cell vaccination. General study points: Higher pretreatment TIL content predicted longer progression-free time and survival. Few patients contributed both blood and tumor specimens.

The CDR3 consists of 13 residues. Germline V CDR1 and CDR2: SEHNR, FQNEAQ (reference sequence). The germline V and J ends were trimmed by 3 bases and 6 bases, with 8 bases remaining between them. Blood PBMC samples: pre-vaccination, two weeks post third vaccination, and at tumor progression. Amplification used 60 V beta primers and 13 J beta primers. Libraries were prepared by immunoSEQ multiplex PCR; TCRdb keeps only in-frame clonotypes and omits some of them. The sample lists roughly 96,000 clones, 79% occurring once. This clone has a single count. Its matching antigen is unknown. Other DNA sequences from this sample encode an identical CDR3 as well.

The material sequenced was blood, taken before dendritic cell vaccination. The sequence derives from a human donor with glioblastoma. The chain links TRBV7-9 to TRBJ2-2, with a possible D match to TRBD1 (6 bases). The CDR3, as DNA: TGTGCCAGCAGCTTGTCAGGGGCCGGGGAGCTGTTTTTT. Translation: CASSLSGAGELFF. The full variable domain, in which reference TRBV7-9 and TRBJ2-2 provide the parts outside the CDR3, is DTGVSQNPRHKITKRGQNVTFRCDPISEHNRLYWYRQTLGQGPEFLTYFQNEAQLEKSRLLSDRFSAERPKGSFSTLEIQRTEQGDSAMYLCASSLSGAGELFFGEGSRLTVL.